Following are 30 T cell receptor beta chains from one sample sequenced in a study of cytomegalovirus exposure and HLA in healthy donors. The PCR had 60 Vbeta and 13 Jbeta primers. Method: immunoSEQ multiplex PCR; TCRdb's copy keeps in-frame clones and lacks some. The sample has over 150,000 clones, 60% to 85% seen once; the top ten hold 2.5% to 3%. Material: PBMCs. These receptors all stem from a woman aged 45-59 years in good health and CMV-seropositive.

This clone was detected only once. The chain couples TRBV2 to TRBJ2-7, with TRBD2 as a possible D gene (5 bases). There are 13 residues in the CDR3. Germline values: CDR1 SNHLY, CDR2 FYNNEI. V lost 7 bases and J 0 bases, leaving 10 bases between the germline ends. CDR3 loop: CASIASSSYEQYF. CDR3 coding DNA: TGTGCCAGCATAGCGTCTAGCTCCTACGAGCAGTACTTC. Looking up the rest from reference TRBV2 and TRBJ2-7 gives the full variable domain: EPEVTQTPSHQVTQMGQEVILRCVPISNHLYFYWYRQILGQKVEFLVSFYNNEISEKSEIFDDQFSVERPDGSNFTLKIRSTKLEDSAMYFCASIASSSYEQYFGPGTRLTVT.

The chain joins TRBV7-8 to TRBJ2-7, with 9 bases lining up with TRBD1. This CDR3 has 16 residues. Germline values: CDR1 SGHVS, CDR2 FQNEAQ. Trimming took 5 bases from V and 2 from J; bases not matched to a gene: 10. This CDR3 is CASSPAGQGFPYEQYF. CDR3 coding DNA: TGTGCCAGCAGCCCAGCCGGACAGGGGTTTCCCTACGAGCAGTACTTC.

The rearrangement joins TRBV5-4 to TRBJ2-5; no definite D call. The CDR3 runs to 13 residues. The germline CDR1 and CDR2 sequences are SGHNT and YYREEE (reference sequence). V lost 9 bases, J lost 1 base, and 13 bases lay in between. The CDR3 bases are TGTGCCACCGCCCCGTGGAGCCAAGAGACCCAGTACTTC. It translates to CATAPWSQETQYF.

The sample holds a few counts of this clone. In DNA, the CDR3 is TGTGCCAGCAGCGTAGTGGGACTCCAGGAGGGTAGGGATGAGCAGTTCTTC. Translated, it gives CASSVVGLQEGRDEQFF. The chain links TRBV9 to TRBJ2-1, with D possibly TRBD2 on 6 matching bases. The CDR3 contains 17 residues. Germline-derived CDR1 and CDR2 are SGDLS and YYNGEE. V was cut by 0 bases and J by 8 bases, with 21 bases left in between.

This chain uses TRBV6-5 with TRBJ2-5, with 8 bases that match TRBD1. Trimming took 0 bases from V and 7 from J; bases not matched to a gene: 10. The CDR3 length is 16 residues. Germline CDR1 MNHEY, CDR2 SVGAGI. The CDR3 DNA is TGTGCCAGCAGTTACTCGGGGACAGGTGGAATGGGGACCCAGTACTTC. Its translation: CASSYSGTGGMGTQYF.

This clone came up a few times. V usage is TRBV7-9 and J usage is TRBJ1-2; a possible D gene is TRBD1 (6 bases). Germline V gene lookup returns CDR1 SEHNR and CDR2 FQNEAQ (reference sequence). V dropped 5 bases and J dropped 13 bases, with 11 bases sitting between them. The CDR3 length is 10 residues. The CDR3 loop is CASSAYRATF. The CDR3 nucleotides are TGTGCCAGCAGCGCATACAGGGCCACCTTC. Drawing the rest from reference TRBV7-9 and TRBJ1-2, the complete variable domain is DTGVSQNPRHKITKRGQNVTFRCDPISEHNRLYWYRQTLGQGPEFLTYFQNEAQLEKSRLLSDRFSAERPKGSFSTLEIQRTEQGDSAMYLCASSAYRATFGSGTRLTVV.

The chain joins TRBV7-9 to TRBJ2-5; 16 bases match TRBD2. The V gene end was trimmed by 5 bases and the J gene end by 4 bases; junction bases not matched to a gene: 10. Germline V gene sequence: CDR1 SEHNR, CDR2 FQNEAQ (reference sequence). The CDR3 totals 18 residues. The CDR3 spells CASSPGTSGGAYPETQYF. The CDR3 nucleotides read TGTGCCAGCAGCCCTGGGACTAGCGGGGGGGCGTACCCAGAGACCCAGTACTTC.

This clone was recorded a few times. This chain links TRBV19 with TRBJ2-7, with TRBD1 identical over 7 bases. Germline V CDR1 and CDR2: LNHDA, SQIVND (reference sequence). This CDR3 is built from 16 residues. V shed 4 bases and J 4 bases; nucleotides not matched to a gene: 13. The CDR3 protein is CASSSNRGYSPYEQYF. The DNA for the CDR3 is TGTGCCAGTAGTAGCAACAGGGGATACAGCCCATACGAGCAGTACTTC.

In its sample, this clone was seen a few times. The chain employs TRBV2 and TRBJ1-1, with no clear D. Looked up from germline, CDR1 is SNHLY and CDR2 is FYNNEI. CDR3 size: 13 residues. The V and J ends lost 3 bases and 7 bases respectively, with 12 bases between them. The CDR3 region has the DNA TGTGCCAGCAGTGAGAGGGATTCCAATGAAGCTTTCTTT. Encoded protein: CASSERDSNEAFF.

The chain links TRBV7-2 to TRBJ2-3; 7 positions agree with TRBD2. V shed 4 bases and J 6 bases; nucleotides not matched to a gene: 7. Germline V CDR1 and CDR2: SGHTA, FQGNSA. This CDR3 has 14 amino acids. Here the CDR3 DNA reads TGTGCCAGCAGCTCGACTAGCTCGGGCGATACGCAGTATTTT. Protein sequence: CASSSTSSGDTQYF.

This rearrangement joins TRBV30 to TRBJ2-7; D might be TRBD1 (6 bases). Trimming left V 5 bases short and J 9 bases short, with 23 bases between. The germline V gene has CDR1 GTSNPN and CDR2 SVGIG (reference sequence). This CDR3 comprises 14 residues. In nucleotides, the CDR3 is TGTGCCTGGGAAACGACAGGTTCCGGGCGTGGGCAGTACTTC. Translated: CAWETTGSGRGQYF.

The chain combines TRBV2 with TRBJ1-2; D is perhaps TRBD1 (5 bases). With 3 bases removed from V and 1 base from J, the gap between germline ends came to 21 bases. The CDR3 consists of 18 residues. CDR1 is SNHLY, CDR2 FYNNEI, per germline. The CDR3 DNA sequence: TGTGCCAGCAGTGAGTCCCCAGGGTCCTTTCGAGTTAACTATGGCTACACCTTC. Protein product: CASSESPGSFRVNYGYTF. Looking up the rest from reference TRBV2 and TRBJ1-2 gives the full variable domain: EPEVTQTPSHQVTQMGQEVILRCVPISNHLYFYWYRQILGQKVEFLVSFYNNEISEKSEIFDDQFSVERPDGSNFTLKIRSTKLEDSAMYFCASSESPGSFRVNYGYTFGSGTRLTVV.

The V gene is TRBV6-6, the J gene TRBJ1-6, with a possible D match to TRBD1 (5 bases). This CDR3 region has 15 residues. Germline CDR1 reads MNHNY; CDR2 reads SVGAGI (reference sequence). V dropped 5 bases and J dropped 6 bases, with 14 bases sitting between them. The CDR3 region is CASSDWTRGNSPLHF. In DNA, the CDR3 is TGTGCCAGCAGTGACTGGACAAGGGGTAATTCACCCCTCCACTTT.

The V call is TRBV7-2, the J call TRBJ2-7; perhaps TRBD2 as D (5 bases). CDR1 SGHTA and CDR2 FQGNSA come from the germline V gene. V was cut by 3 bases and J by 1 base, with 7 bases left in between. This CDR3 comprises 13 residues. In nucleotides, the CDR3 is TGTGCCAGCAGCTTTGGGAGATCCTACGAGCAGTACTTC. Its translation is CASSFGRSYEQYF.

The sample holds a few counts of this clone. The V call is TRBV7-9, the J call TRBJ2-7, with TRBD1 as a possible D gene (6 bases). Germline CDR1 is SEHNR and CDR2 is FQNEAQ (reference sequence). The CDR3 is 17 residues long. Trimming cost V 5 bases and J 5 bases, with 25 bases left between them. DNA for the CDR3: TGTGCCAGCAGCCCCCCTGGAAGGGGCAGGGACATCCACGAGCAGTACTTC. Translated: CASSPPGRGRDIHEQYF.

The chain links TRBV5-1 to TRBJ2-5, with 9 bases aligning to TRBD1. V gave up 6 bases and J gave up 3 bases; unmatched junction bases: 9. This CDR3 comprises 15 residues. Germline CDR1 SGHRS, CDR2 YFSETQ. Here the CDR3 reads CASTRPGQGKETQYF. In DNA form, the CDR3 reads TGCGCCAGCACGCGGCCGGGACAGGGTAAAGAGACCCAGTACTTC.

Here the CDR3 DNA reads TGTGCCTTTACAGGGGTAGGCACAGATACGCAGTATTTT. This sequence encodes CAFTGVGTDTQYF. The V and J genes are TRBV30 and TRBJ2-3; 7 positions match TRBD1. This CDR3 spans 13 amino acids. The germline CDR1 and CDR2 sequences are GTSNPN and SVGIG (reference sequence). V dropped 7 bases and J dropped 1; count of bases not matched to a gene: 5.

The sample holds one count of this clone. The sample holds other DNA sequences that translate to the same CDR3. This sequence joins TRBV5-1 and TRBJ2-3; 8 positions match TRBD2. The CDR3 loop spans 16 amino acids. After removal of 2 bases from V and 2 bases from J, the junction contained 7 bases not matched to a gene. Germline CDR1 reads SGHRS; CDR2 reads YFSETQ. The CDR3 here is CASSLPSGGNTDTQYF. The CDR3 nucleotides read TGCGCCAGCAGCTTACCCAGCGGGGGAAACACAGATACGCAGTATTTT.

In the case of this clone: Other nucleotide sequences in the sample specify the same CDR3. The V call is TRBV7-2, the J call TRBJ2-5; 10 bases map to TRBD2. After removal of 1 base from V and 1 base from J, the junction contained 3 bases not matched to a gene. This CDR3 is 16 amino acids long. Germline V lookup: CDR1 SGHTA, CDR2 FQGNSA. CDR3 nucleotides: TGTGCCAGCAGCTTAGGTCTAGCGGGGGCCCAAGAGACCCAGTACTTC. Translated: CASSLGLAGAQETQYF. Together with reference TRBV7-2 and TRBJ2-5, the CDR3 gives the full variable domain: GAGVSQSPSNKVTEKGKDVELRCDPISGHTALYWYRQSLGQGLEFLIYFQGNSAPDKSGLPSDRFSAERTGGSVSTLTIQRTQQEDSAVYLCASSLGLAGAQETQYFGPGTRLLVL.

This clone was recorded only once. The V call is TRBV7-8, the J call TRBJ1-2; D is unresolved. Germline V CDR1 and CDR2: SGHVS, FQNEAQ. CDR3 length: 14 amino acids. V lost 1 base to trimming and J lost 0 bases, with 6 bases between them. CDR3 sequence reads: CASSLVATNYGYTF. DNA for the CDR3: TGTGCCAGCAGCTTAGTAGCAACTAACTATGGCTACACCTTC. Combining the CDR3 with reference TRBV7-8 and TRBJ1-2 gives the whole variable domain GAGVSQSPRYKVAKRGQDVALRCDPISGHVSLFWYQQALGQGPEFLTYFQNEAQLDKSGLPSDRFFAERPEGSVSTLKIQRTQQEDSAVYLCASSLVATNYGYTFGSGTRLTVV.

The chain carries TRBV5-1 and TRBJ2-7; 9 bases are a match to TRBD1. This CDR3 is 15 amino acids long. V trimming: 3 bases; J trimming: 2 bases; junction bases outside the gene matches: 6. CDR1 and CDR2 (germline): SGHRS, YFSETQ. Here the CDR3 reads CASSSGTGQAYEQYF. The CDR3 nucleotides read TGCGCCAGCAGCTCCGGGACAGGGCAGGCCTACGAGCAGTACTTC.

CDR3 in amino acids: CAWSAQYVVSDTGELFF. The CDR3 nucleotides are TGTGCCTGGAGTGCCCAGTATGTGGTTAGCGACACCGGGGAGCTGTTTTTT. This sequence joins TRBV30 and TRBJ2-2; D possibly corresponds to TRBD2 (5 bases). The germline gives CDR1 GTSNPN, CDR2 SVGIG (reference sequence). V shed 1 base and J shed 3 bases, with 18 bases lying between them. This CDR3 is built from 17 residues.

This chain uses TRBV6-4 with TRBJ2-2, with TRBD1 identical over 8 bases. This CDR3 has 14 amino acids. V was clipped by 6 bases and J by 1 base; unmatched bases: 1. The germline gives CDR1 MRHNA, CDR2 SNTAGT. The CDR3 region has the DNA TGTGCCAGCAGACAGGGGGTGAACACCGGGGAGCTGTTTTTT. Its protein is CASRQGVNTGELFF.

This clone appeared a single time. The chain employs TRBV6-1 and TRBJ2-7, with D possibly matching TRBD1 (6 bases). The germline V gene encodes CDR1 MNHNS and CDR2 SASEGT. CDR3 length equals 15 residues. V was shortened by 2 bases and J by 4 bases, with 15 bases between the two germline ends. The CDR3 is CASSERSGDLYEQYF. CDR3 in DNA: TGTGCCAGCAGTGAACGGTCAGGGGACCTTTACGAGCAGTACTTC.

This clone was recorded a few times. The chain is built from TRBV4-2 and TRBJ2-5, with D perhaps TRBD1 (7 bases). The germline gives CDR1 LGHNA, CDR2 YNFKEQ. Trimming removed 1 base at V and 4 bases at J, with 16 bases between. This CDR3 has 16 amino acids. For the CDR3, the DNA is TGTGCCAGCAGCCAAGCGGCTAGGCAGGGGGGAGAGACCCAGTACTTC. Its translation: CASSQAARQGGETQYF.

The rearrangement joins TRBV11-1 to TRBJ2-2, with 10 bases matching TRBD1. CDR1 and CDR2 (germline): SGHAT, FQDESV (reference sequence). V lost 4 bases to trimming and J lost 4 bases; unmatched junction nucleotides: 15. The CDR3 runs 19 residues. The CDR3 DNA reads as TGTGCCAGCAGCTCAGTCCCGGGACAGGGGATGTCGGGCACCGGGGAGCTGTTTTTT. This gives the protein CASSSVPGQGMSGTGELFF.

The V call is TRBV5-1, the J call TRBJ2-1, with D tentatively TRBD1 (6 bases). The CDR3 is 15 amino acids. The V gene lost 2 bases and the J gene lost 0 bases, with 9 bases spanning the gap. CDR1 and CDR2 from the germline V gene are SGHRS and YFSETQ. CDR3 coding DNA: TGCGCCAGCAGCTTACAGGGAAGCTCCTACAATGAGCAGTTCTTC. It encodes CASSLQGSSYNEQFF.

The chain is built from TRBV13 and TRBJ1-2; 12 nucleotides agree with TRBD1. This CDR3 is built from 15 residues. Germline lookup yields CDR1 PRHDT and CDR2 FYEKMQ (reference sequence). V shed 6 bases and J 6 bases; nucleotides not matched to a gene: 8. In DNA form, the CDR3 reads TGTGCCAGCAGTCAACGGGACAGGGGGCATGATGGCTACACCTTC. As protein: CASSQRDRGHDGYTF.

The V gene is TRBV14, the J gene TRBJ1-1, with a weak D call TRBD1 (6 bases). This CDR3 has 15 residues. Germline V gives CDR1 SGHDN, CDR2 FVKESK. Trimming left V 3 bases short and J 4 bases short, with 15 bases between. CDR3 loop: CASSQGTWGLTEAFF. Written as DNA, the CDR3 is TGTGCCAGCAGCCAGGGCACGTGGGGGCTCACTGAAGCTTTCTTT.

V usage is TRBV4-1 and J usage is TRBJ2-3; TRBD2 matches at 10 bases. The germline CDR1 and CDR2 sequences are MGHRA and YSYEKL. The CDR3 consists of 17 residues. The trim removed 4 bases at V and 6 bases at J, leaving 13 bases unmatched. The CDR3 DNA reads TGCGCCAGCAGCCGGCAGGGGGGACTAGCGAGGGAGGATACGCAGTATTTT. This encodes CASSRQGGLAREDTQYF.